The clone carrying this TCR beta chain was recorded many times. The source of the sample is a study of T cells in Graves' hyperthyroidism and ophthalmopathy. The germline V gene has CDR1 KGHSH and CDR2 LQKENI. The CDR3 length is 17 residues. With 0 bases clipped from V and 4 bases from J, the junction kept 4 bases outside the gene matches. From RNA transcripts, TCR beta CDR3 regions were amplified. The HTBI primer set served for first-round RT-PCR of the TCR CDR3. TCRdb recomputed calls from the multiplex PCR reads with MiXCR, one row per CDR3 protein. The sample yields approximately 600,000 distinct CDR3 sequences, approximately 15% seen once.

This rearrangement joins TRBV18 to TRBJ2-1; 12 bases agree with TRBD2. The clonotype originates from a woman aged 25-40 years with Graves' hyperthyroidism that later progressed to Graves' ophthalmopathy. The sequencing sample was made of blood. CDR3 loop: CASSPPITSGRYNEQFF. The CDR3 DNA sequence: TGTGCCAGCTCACCACCTATTACTAGCGGGAGGTACAATGAGCAGTTCTTC. The full variable domain, completed using reference TRBV18 and TRBJ2-1, is NAGVMQNPRHLVRRRGQEARLRCSPMKGHSHVYWYRQLPEEGLKFMVYLQKENIIDESGMPKERFSAEFPKEGPSILRIQQVVRGDSAAYFCASSPPITSGRYNEQFFGPGTRLTVL.